Below, one TCR beta chain is given with its context. Its antigen is undetermined. The data belong to a study of cytomegalovirus exposure and HLA in healthy donors. The method was immunoSEQ multiplex PCR; TCRdb's version includes in-frame clones alone and lacks a portion of them. The table records some 120,000 clones, 89% of them present only once. The donors were in the approximately 120-subject validation cohort, distinct from the approximately 700-subject first cohort. The CDR3 covers 14 residues. Overall study findings and caveats: Many donors carried some public TCRs, although rarity characterized most TCR sequences.

The sequencing input was PBMCs. V is TRBV12-2 and J is TRBJ2-7; TRBD2 is the table's D call and was not checked against the DNA. TRBV12-2 is marked as a pseudogene. The sequence derives from a woman aged 18-29 years in good health and CMV-seronegative. CDR3 residues: CASRAKGAAYEQYF. Written as DNA, the CDR3 is TGTGCAAGTCGCGCGAAGGGAGCGGCCTACGAGCAGTACTTC.